This T cell receptor (beta chain) was retrieved from a study of T-cell memory formation after mild COVID-19. Turning to the study itself: For the most part, TCR clusters were specific to one donor.

TCRdb re-derived calls from the 5' RACE reads in MiXCR, one entry per CDR3 protein. This sample has around 300,000 distinct CDR3 sequences, with roughly 13% found just once. This clonotype was seen ten or more times. The CDR3 sequence is 15 residues long. Trimming removed 5 bases at V and 4 bases at J, with 14 bases between. The germline V gene encodes CDR1 SEHNR and CDR2 FQNEAQ (reference sequence). The sequenced sample consisted of PBMCs or a T cell subset sorted from them (not recorded which). The source of this sequence is a man between 18 and 35 years old who had mild COVID-19 (a few samples of this study predate the infection). Cell type and time point are not known. The V call is TRBV7-9, the J call TRBJ2-2; unclear D gene. The CDR3 spells CASSATGPRTGELFF. The DNA for the CDR3 is TGTGCCAGCAGCGCGACCGGGCCTCGCACCGGGGAGCTGTTTTTT.